The source of this TCR beta chain is a study of CD4+ T cells in melanoma. The study, taken as a whole, reports: Neoantigen-specific CD4+ T cells in melanoma reportedly had diverse differentiation states. CD8+ T cell, macrophage and B cell function reportedly correlated with neoantigen-specific CD4+ T cells.

A remark on this clone: What it binds is not known.

Here immunoSEQ multiplex PCR was the method, and the copy in TCRdb shows in-frame clones only, minus some. The table lists some 13,000 clones, around 80% of them singletons. Trimming pared 3 bases from V and 9 bases from J, leaving 6 bases between. The CDR3 has 11 amino acids. Germline CDR1 LGHNT, CDR2 FRNRAP. The chain carries TRBV12-5 and TRBJ1-5; D gene ambiguous. Material: cells from a culture (not recorded whether cultured in vitro). The TCR comes from a human donor with melanoma. The CDR3 reads CASGLRRPQHF. The CDR3 DNA follows: TGTGCTAGTGGTTTAAGGAGGCCCCAGCATTTT.